This T cell receptor (beta chain) was documented in a study of beta chain features in type 1 diabetes. The authors reverse transcribed all of the isolated RNA, so sequencing captured expressed TCRB transcripts. Profiling relied on immunoSEQ multiplex PCR, and the TCRdb table lists in-frame clones only, not all of them. This table has about 120,000 clones, over 15% appearing once. Every single donor gave one heparinised blood draw, and these averaged roughly 120 mL. A CD45RO/CCR7/CD25/CD127/CD95/CD27 panel sorted naive, central memory, regulatory and stem cell-like memory CD4+ cells. CDR3 length equals 16 residues. V lost 3 bases and J 1 base, leaving 16 bases between the germline ends. Germline V CDR1 and CDR2: SGDLS, YYNGEE. With respect to this clone: Its matching antigen is unknown.

Findings and limits, study-wide: The study found moderately but significantly shorter TCRB CDR3s in all four CD4+ subsets of Type 1 diabetes patients. Researchers could not determine here whether HLA type influences TCRB rearrangement. Sampled from patients, naive, central memory and Treg TCRB repertoires appeared more similar than those sampled from healthy donors.

This receptor was obtained from a man aged 25-45 years with type 1 diabetes. Source material: central memory CD4+ T cells from blood. The gene calls are TRBV9 and TRBJ2-5; D is possibly TRBD1 (6 bases). The chain's CDR3 is CASSARGLTGQETQYF. In nucleotides, the CDR3 is TGTGCCAGCAGCGCTAGGGGTTTGACAGGCCAAGAGACCCAGTACTTC.